The entry below gives a single TCR beta chain sequence along with its context. Its antigen remains unknown. J was trimmed by 2 bases and V by 5 bases; bases with no gene match: 3. The CDR3 has 14 residues. These data originate in a study of blood T cells in healthy people across ages. General observations from the study: Getting older went along with TCR beta diversity per million T cells dropping roughly linearly.

Primers used in a second PCR of roughly 7 to 11 cycles were a sample-barcoded 5' primer and a J-beta primer mix. MiXCR, run by TCRdb on the 5' RACE reads, gives a single entry per CDR3 protein. The sample carries about 590,000 distinct CDR3 sequences, about 30% recorded once. The sequence came from a woman older than 75 in good health. V is TRBV12-3 or TRBV12-4 and J is TRBJ2-7, with 10 bases identical to TRBD1. Specimen: blood. The CDR3 region has the DNA TGTGCCAGCAGTGGGACAGGGGAGGCCTACGAGCAGTACTTC. Translation gives CASSGTGEAYEQYF.